Listed below are T cell receptor beta chains from one sample, sequenced in a study of regulatory T cells in long-lasting Graves disease. TCRdb used MiXCR to reprocess the multiplex PCR reads, holding one entry per CDR3 protein. The repertoire has a few hundred thousand distinct CDR3 sequences, approximately 15% of them found once; the top ten carry 25% to 30%. The data also belong to a second study, concerning T cells in Graves' hyperthyroidism and ophthalmopathy.

The sequencing used peripheral blood mononuclear cells (PBMCs), collected at new diagnosis, from a patient treated with antithyroid drugs. All receptors come from a man in his forties or fifties with Graves disease. Both conserved end residues are part of each CDR3. The D gene is left open where the match is weak. Clone size is shown for a subset of rows, as once, few, many or a class of expanded clone.

TRBJ2-2 TRBV6-5 many - TGTGCCAGCAGTTCACCACTAGCCTCATGGAAGACCGGGGAGCTGTTTTTT CASSSPLASWKTGELFF
TRBJ2-3 TRBV29-1 - - TGCAGCGTTCCAAGGGGTGGGACAGATACGCAGTATTTT CSVPRGGTDTQYF
TRBJ2-5 TRBV29-1 - - TGCAGCGTTGAGAGTGGAGAGACCCAGTACTTC CSVESGETQYF
TRBJ2-1 TRBV28 many - TGTGCCAGCATTTCATCCCTCGGAGAGCAGTTCTTC CASISSLGEQFF
TRBJ2-2 TRBV5-1 few TRBD1 TGCGCCAGCAGCTCAGGACAGGGGGCGAGCACCGGGGAGCTGTTTTTT CASSSGQGASTGELFF
TRBJ2-5 TRBV20-1 few TRBD1 TGCAGTGCTAGAGCTCAGGGGGAGAGTCAAGAGACCCAGTACTTC CSARAQGESQETQYF
TRBJ2-1 TRBV12-3/TRBV12-4 few TRBD1 TGTGCCAGCAGTTTTTTCGGGACAGGGGGCTACAATGAGCAGTTCTTC CASSFFGTGGYNEQFF
TRBJ2-2 TRBV2 many - TGTGCCAGCGGGGCCGGACGGGGGTCGGGCGGGGAGCTGTTTTTT CASGAGRGSGGELFF
TRBJ2-5 TRBV29-1 few - TGCAGCGGGGGTTCAGAGACCCAGTACTTC CSGGSETQYF
TRBJ2-3 TRBV15 many - TGTGCCACCAGCAGAGACGAAGGAGATACGCAGTATTTT CATSRDEGDTQYF
TRBJ1-1 TRBV9 - - TGTGCCAGCAGTCCGACAGCGTTGGGGCCAAACATGAACACTGAAGCTTTCTTT CASSPTALGPNMNTEAFF
TRBJ1-2 TRBV5-1 many - TGCGCCAGCAGCTCGGGACCGGGGGATGGCTACACCTTC CASSSGPGDGYTF
TRBJ1-6 TRBV30 few - TGTGCCTGGAGTGTAGGGGTCGGGAATTCACCCCTCCACTTT CAWSVGVGNSPLHF
TRBJ2-1 TRBV11-3 many - TGTGCCAGCAGCGCCCGGGACACTACAATGGATGAGCAGTTCTTC CASSARDTTMDEQFF
TRBJ1-1 TRBV5-1 many - TGCGCCAGCAGCTACTTCCGGGACGGTGAAGCTTTCTTT CASSYFRDGEAFF
TRBJ2-3 TRBV24-1 many TRBD1 TGTGCCACCAGTGACCCACAGGGGGCTGGAGATACGCAGTATTTT CATSDPQGAGDTQYF
TRBJ2-1 TRBV5-4 - TRBD2 TGTGCCAGCAGCCCCACCGGGACTAGCGAAAATGAGCAGTTCTTC CASSPTGTSENEQFF
TRBJ2-7 TRBV5-1 many TRBD2 TGCGCCAGCAGCCGTGCCGGGGGGACGGGCTACGAGCAGTACTTC CASSRAGGTGYEQYF
TRBJ1-6 TRBV6-5 many TRBD1 TGTGCCAGCAGTTGGACAGGGGCGTCCGGACCCCTCCACTTT CASSWTGASGPLHF
TRBJ2-4 TRBV12-3/TRBV12-4 many TRBD1 TGTGCCAGCAGACAGGGGATTGACATTCAGTACTTC CASRQGIDIQYF
TRBJ2-3 TRBV20-1 few - TGCAGTGCCGAGGACAGCTCCACAGATACGCAGTATTTT CSAEDSSTDTQYF
TRBJ2-5 TRBV5-5 many TRBD1 TGTGCCAGCAGGAGGGACAGGGGGCATGAGACCCAGTACTTC CASRRDRGHETQYF
TRBJ1-6 TRBV5-6 few - TGTGCCAGCAGTCAGGGGAGCTCCTATAATTCACCCCTCCACTTT CASSQGSSYNSPLHF
TRBJ2-5 TRBV14 - TRBD1 TGTGCCAGCAGCCAACCGGACAGGTGGCAGGGGTACCAAGAGACCCAGTACTTC CASSQPDRWQGYQETQYF
TRBJ2-5 TRBV18 many TRBD1 TGTGCCAGCTCACCGCCGGGACAGTTTTTCGAGACCCAGTACTTC CASSPPGQFFETQYF
TRBJ2-7 TRBV29-1 few - TGCAGCGTTTCCGGGACACTCACCTACGAGCAGTACTTC CSVSGTLTYEQYF
TRBJ2-1 TRBV20-1 - - TGCAGTGCTAGAGCGGGGAGGGGGACCAATGAGCAGTTCTTC CSARAGRGTNEQFF
TRBJ2-1 TRBV30 many TRBD2 TGTGCCTGGAGTGTAACGGGGGGGCCAAATGAGCAGTTCTTC CAWSVTGGPNEQFF
TRBJ2-1 TRBV7-2 many - TGTGCCAGCAGCTTTTACAATGAGCAGTTCTTC CASSFYNEQFF